The sequence of this TCR beta chain was determined in a study of T cell responses to AZD1222 COVID-19 vaccine. Regarding the study as a whole: Only a handful of people who got AZD1222 tested seropositive at baseline.

This clone is a singleton in its sample. The target antigen is unknown. V lost 3 bases and J 1 base, leaving 6 bases between the germline ends. This CDR3 spans 13 amino acids. Germline CDR1 reads MDHEN; CDR2 reads SYDVKM. Sequencing used immunoSEQ multiplex PCR; TCRdb keeps in-frame clones, though not all of them. The sample records about 140,000 clones, more than 75% being singletons. Material: peripheral blood, obtained on day 0 of AZD1222 vaccination. The chain links TRBV28 to TRBJ1-1; D ambiguous. The clonotype originates from an adult in good health. This CDR3 reads CASSLVRNTEAFF. The CDR3 nucleotides read TGTGCCAGCAGTTTGGTAAGGAACACTGAAGCTTTCTTT.